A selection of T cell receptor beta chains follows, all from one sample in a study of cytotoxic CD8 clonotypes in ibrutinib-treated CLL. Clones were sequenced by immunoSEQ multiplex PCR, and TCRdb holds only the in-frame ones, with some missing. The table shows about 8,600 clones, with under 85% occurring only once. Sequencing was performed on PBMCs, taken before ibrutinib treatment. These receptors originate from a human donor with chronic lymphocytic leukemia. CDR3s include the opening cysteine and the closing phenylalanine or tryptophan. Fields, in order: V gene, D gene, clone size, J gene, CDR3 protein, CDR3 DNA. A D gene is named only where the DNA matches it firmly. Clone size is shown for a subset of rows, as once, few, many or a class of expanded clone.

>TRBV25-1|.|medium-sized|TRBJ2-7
CASSGPRGANYEQYF
TGTGCCAGCAGTGGTCCAAGGGGGGCAAACTACGAGCAGTACTTC
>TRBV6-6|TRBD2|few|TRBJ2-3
CASSTGTSADTQYF
TGTGCCAGCAGTACCGGGACTAGTGCAGATACGCAGTATTTT
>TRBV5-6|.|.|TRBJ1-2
CASSLGSGGGYTF
TGTGCCAGCAGCTTGGGTAGCGGGGGTGGCTACACCTTC
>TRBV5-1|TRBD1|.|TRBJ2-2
CASSSGTGPHGELFF
TGCGCCAGCAGCTCCGGGACAGGGCCCCACGGGGAGCTGTTTTTT
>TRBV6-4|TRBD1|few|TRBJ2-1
CASSTGQDVNEQFF
TGTGCCAGCAGCACGGGACAGGATGTGAATGAGCAGTTCTTC
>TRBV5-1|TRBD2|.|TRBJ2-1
CASSPQGGSGYEQFF
TGCGCCAGCAGCCCGCAGGGCGGGAGTGGCTATGAGCAGTTCTTC
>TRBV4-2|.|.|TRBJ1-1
CASSQVVDVNTEAFF
TGTGCCAGCAGCCAAGTTGTAGACGTGAACACTGAAGCTTTCTTT
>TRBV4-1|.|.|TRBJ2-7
CASSRGQHYEQYF
TGCGCCAGCAGCCGCGGACAACACTACGAGCAGTACTTC
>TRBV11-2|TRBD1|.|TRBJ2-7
CASSLYRGSYEQYF
TGTGCCAGCAGCTTGTACAGGGGATCCTACGAGCAGTACTTC
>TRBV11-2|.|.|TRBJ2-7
CASSSRDIWGGSYEQYF
TGTGCCAGCAGCTCCCGCGATATCTGGGGTGGATCCTACGAGCAGTACTTC
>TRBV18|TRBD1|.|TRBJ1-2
CASSPAGQGGYGYTF
TGTGCCAGCTCACCAGCGGGACAGGGTGGCTATGGCTACACCTTC
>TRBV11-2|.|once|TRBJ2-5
CASSLSTAQETQYF
TGTGCCAGCAGCTTAAGCACTGCTCAAGAGACCCAGTACTTC
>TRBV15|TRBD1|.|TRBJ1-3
CATSRGTGVGNTIYF
TGTGCCACCAGCAGAGGGACAGGGGTTGGAAACACCATATATTTT
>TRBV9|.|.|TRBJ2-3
CASSVGIDTQYF
TGTGCCAGCAGCGTAGGGATAGATACGCAGTATTTT
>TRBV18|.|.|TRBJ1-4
CASSPSGQTNEKLFF
TGTGCCAGCTCCCCATCGGGGCAGACTAATGAAAAACTGTTTTTT
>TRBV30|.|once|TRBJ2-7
CAWRGTGSRYEQYF
TGTGCCTGGAGGGGTACCGGGAGTAGGTACGAGCAGTACTTC
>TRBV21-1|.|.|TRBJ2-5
CASSKAGRLIQETQYF
TGTGCCAGCAGCAAAGCGGGAAGACTCATTCAAGAGACCCAGTACTTC
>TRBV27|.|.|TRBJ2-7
CATGGAPGRDSYEQYF
TGTGCCACCGGAGGCGCCCCGGGCCGTGACTCCTACGAGCAGTACTTC
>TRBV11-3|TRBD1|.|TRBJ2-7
CASSHGTGVSYEQYF
TGTGCCAGCAGTCACGGGACAGGGGTTTCCTACGAGCAGTACTTC
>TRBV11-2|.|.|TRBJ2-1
CASSLSVSGTGNNEQFF
TGTGCCAGCAGCCTCTCCGTCTCCGGGACTGGTAACAATGAGCAGTTCTTC
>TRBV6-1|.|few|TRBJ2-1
CASYRGPVEQFF
TGTGCCAGCTATCGGGGGCCGGTTGAGCAGTTCTTC
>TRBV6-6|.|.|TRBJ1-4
CASSLRWGAGEKLFF
TGTGCCAGCAGTCTTAGATGGGGTGCCGGTGAAAAACTGTTTTTT
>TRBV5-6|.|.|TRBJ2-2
CASSGSKTGELFF
TGTGCCAGCAGCGGGAGTAAAACCGGGGAGCTGTTTTTT
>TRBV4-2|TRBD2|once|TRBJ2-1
CASSPFTSGTWNEQFF
TGTGCCAGCAGCCCTTTCACTAGCGGGACGTGGAATGAGCAGTTCTTC
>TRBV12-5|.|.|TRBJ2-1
CASADSNYEGPWNEQFF
TGTGCTAGTGCCGACTCGAACTACGAAGGCCCGTGGAATGAGCAGTTCTTC